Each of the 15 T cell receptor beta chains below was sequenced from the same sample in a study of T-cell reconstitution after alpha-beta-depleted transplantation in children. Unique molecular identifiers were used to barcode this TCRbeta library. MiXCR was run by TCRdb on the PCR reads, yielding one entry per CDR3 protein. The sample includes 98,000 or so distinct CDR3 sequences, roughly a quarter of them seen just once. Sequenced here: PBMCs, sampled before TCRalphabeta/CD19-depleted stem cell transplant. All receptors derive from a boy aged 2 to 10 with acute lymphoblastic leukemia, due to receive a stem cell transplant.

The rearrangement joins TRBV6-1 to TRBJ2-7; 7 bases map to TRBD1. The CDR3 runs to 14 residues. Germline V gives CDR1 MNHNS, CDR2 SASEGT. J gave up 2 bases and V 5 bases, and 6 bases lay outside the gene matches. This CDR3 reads CASSPFQGAYEQYF. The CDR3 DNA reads TGTGCCAGCAGTCCCTTCCAGGGGGCCTACGAGCAGTACTTC.

CDR3 in DNA: TGCGCCAGCAGCTTGACCACGGGACTTTACGAGCAGTACTTC. Encoded protein: CASSLTTGLYEQYF. V usage is TRBV5-1 and J usage is TRBJ2-7; weak D call: TRBD2 (6 bases). The CDR3 runs to 14 residues. The germline V gene has CDR1 SGHRS and CDR2 YFSETQ. V was clipped by 1 base and J by 4 bases, with 12 bases between them. The variable domain in full, with the rest retrieved from reference TRBV5-1 and TRBJ2-7, is KAGVTQTPRYLIKTRGQQVTLSCSPISGHRSVSWYQQTPGQGLQFLFEYFSETQRNKGNFPGRFSGRQFSNSRSEMNVSTLELGDSALYLCASSLTTGLYEQYFGPGTRLTVT.

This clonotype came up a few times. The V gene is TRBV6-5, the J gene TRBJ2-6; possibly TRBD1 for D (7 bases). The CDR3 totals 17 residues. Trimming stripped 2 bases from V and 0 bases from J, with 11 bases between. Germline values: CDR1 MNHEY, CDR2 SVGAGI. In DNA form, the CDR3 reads TGTGCCAGCAGTTACCAGGGGGGTAACTCTGGGGCCAACGTCCTGACTTTC. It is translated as CASSYQGGNSGANVLTF.

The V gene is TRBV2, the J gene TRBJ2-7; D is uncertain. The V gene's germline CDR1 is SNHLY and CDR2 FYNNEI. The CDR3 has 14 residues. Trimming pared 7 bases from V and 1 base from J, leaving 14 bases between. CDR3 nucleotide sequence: TGTGCCAGCACCCTTGGGGTATCGTCCTACGAGCAGTACTTC. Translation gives CASTLGVSSYEQYF.

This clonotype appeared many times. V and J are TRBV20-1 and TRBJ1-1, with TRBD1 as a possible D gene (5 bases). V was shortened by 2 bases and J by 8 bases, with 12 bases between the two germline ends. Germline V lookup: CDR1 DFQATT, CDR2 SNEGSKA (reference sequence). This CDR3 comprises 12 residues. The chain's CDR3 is CSARRGGKEAFF. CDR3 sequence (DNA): TGCAGTGCTAGACGTGGGGGGAAAGAAGCTTTCTTT.

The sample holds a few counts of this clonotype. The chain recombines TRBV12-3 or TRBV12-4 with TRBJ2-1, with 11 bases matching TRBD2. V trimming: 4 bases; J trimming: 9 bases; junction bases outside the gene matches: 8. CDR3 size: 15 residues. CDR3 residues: CASSSGVTSGSEQFF. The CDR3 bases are TGTGCCAGCAGTTCCGGGGTTACTAGCGGGAGTGAGCAGTTCTTC.

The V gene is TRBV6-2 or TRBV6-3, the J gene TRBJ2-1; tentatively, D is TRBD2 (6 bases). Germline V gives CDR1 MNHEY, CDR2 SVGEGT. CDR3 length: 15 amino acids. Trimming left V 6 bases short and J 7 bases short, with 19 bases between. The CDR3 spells CASRESGGAINEQFF. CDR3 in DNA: TGTGCCAGCAGGGAAAGCGGAGGGGCGATAAATGAGCAGTTCTTC.

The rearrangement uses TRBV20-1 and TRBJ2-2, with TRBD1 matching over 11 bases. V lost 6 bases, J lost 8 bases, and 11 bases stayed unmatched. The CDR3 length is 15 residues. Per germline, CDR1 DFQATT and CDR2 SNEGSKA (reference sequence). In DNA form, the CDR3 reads TGCAGTGCCCCAGGGACAGGGGGGTCCTATGGGGAGCTGTTTTTT. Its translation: CSAPGTGGSYGELFF.

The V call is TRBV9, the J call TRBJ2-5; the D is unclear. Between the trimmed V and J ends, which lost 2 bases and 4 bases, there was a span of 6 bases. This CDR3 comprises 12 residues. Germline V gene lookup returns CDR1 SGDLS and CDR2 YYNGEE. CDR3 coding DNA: TGTGCCAGCAGCGTTACCGGAGAGACCCAGTACTTC. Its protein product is CASSVTGETQYF.

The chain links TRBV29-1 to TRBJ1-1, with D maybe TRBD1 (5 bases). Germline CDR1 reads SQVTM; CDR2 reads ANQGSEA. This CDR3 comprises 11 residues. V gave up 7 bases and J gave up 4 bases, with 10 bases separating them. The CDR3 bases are TGCAGCGGGGTCGGGGGCACTGAAGCTTTCTTT. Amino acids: CSGVGGTEAFF.

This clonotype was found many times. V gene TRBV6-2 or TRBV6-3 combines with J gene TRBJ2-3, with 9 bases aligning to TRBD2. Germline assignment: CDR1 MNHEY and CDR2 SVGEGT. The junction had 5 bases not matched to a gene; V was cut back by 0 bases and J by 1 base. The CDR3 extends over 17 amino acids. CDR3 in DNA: TGTGCCAGCAGTTACTCGAGACTAGCGGACCGCACAGATACGCAGTATTTT. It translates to CASSYSRLADRTDTQYF.

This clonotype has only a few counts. CDR3: CASSVTSSYEQYF. CDR3 sequence (DNA): TGCGCCAGCAGCGTAACATCGTCCTACGAGCAGTACTTC. The rearrangement uses TRBV5-1 and TRBJ2-7, with unresolved D. Germline loops: CDR1 SGHRS, CDR2 YFSETQ. The CDR3 is 13 amino acids. V was shortened by 4 bases and J by 1 base, with 9 bases between the two germline ends.

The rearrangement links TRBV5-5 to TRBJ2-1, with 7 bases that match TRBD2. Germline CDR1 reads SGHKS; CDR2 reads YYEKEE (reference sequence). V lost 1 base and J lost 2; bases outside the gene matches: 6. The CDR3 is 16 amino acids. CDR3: CASSLTLAATYNEQFF. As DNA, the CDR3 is TGTGCCAGCAGCTTGACCCTAGCGGCTACCTACAATGAGCAGTTCTTC.

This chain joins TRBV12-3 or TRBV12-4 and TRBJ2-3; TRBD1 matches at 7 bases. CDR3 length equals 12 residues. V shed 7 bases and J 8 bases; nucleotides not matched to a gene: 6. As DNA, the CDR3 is TGTGCCAGCACTGTGACAGGGTCTACGCAGTATTTT. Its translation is CASTVTGSTQYF.

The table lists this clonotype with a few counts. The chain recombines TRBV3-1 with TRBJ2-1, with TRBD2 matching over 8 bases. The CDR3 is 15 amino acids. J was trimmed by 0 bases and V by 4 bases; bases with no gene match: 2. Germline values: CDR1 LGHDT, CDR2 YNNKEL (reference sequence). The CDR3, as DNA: TGTGCCAGCAGCCCGAGCGGGGGCTCCTACAATGAGCAGTTCTTC. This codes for CASSPSGGSYNEQFF.